This entry lists 4 T cell receptor beta chains sequenced from one sample in a study of CD8 T cells in ankylosing spondylitis. TCRdb processed the 5' RACE reads anew with MiXCR; each CDR3 protein has one entry. The data contain about 44,000 distinct CDR3 sequences, 9.5% to 12% of them singletons. The sequenced material came from blood, either unsorted or a sorted T cell fraction (not recorded which). These receptor sequences come from a male donor with ankylosing spondylitis or in good health (not recorded which).

This clonotype was counted many times. The gene calls are TRBV14 and TRBJ1-1; unclear D gene. CDR1 SGHDN and CDR2 FVKESK come from the germline V gene. V was cut by 0 bases and J by 1 base, with 6 bases left in between. This CDR3 contains 14 residues. For the CDR3, the DNA is TGTGCCAGCAGCCAAGAGGGGTGGAACACTGAAGCTTTCTTT. Translation: CASSQEGWNTEAFF.

In its sample, this clonotype was seen a few times. CDR3 in amino acids: CASSITAYNEQFF. CDR3 DNA: TGTGCCAGTAGTATAACAGCCTACAATGAGCAGTTCTTC. The chain links TRBV19 to TRBJ2-1; D ambiguous. The germline V gene encodes CDR1 LNHDA and CDR2 SQIVND (reference sequence). Trimming pared 2 bases from V and 2 bases from J, leaving 4 bases between. This CDR3 contains 13 residues.

This clonotype was counted at least ten times. The CDR3 sequence: CASSSIQGNTEAFF. CDR3 coding DNA: TGCGCCAGCAGCTCTATACAGGGAAACACTGAAGCTTTCTTT. V and J are TRBV5-1 and TRBJ1-1, with D perhaps matching TRBD1 (6 bases). CDR1 is SGHRS, CDR2 YFSETQ, per germline. CDR3 size: 14 residues. Deletions cut 3 bases from V and 2 bases from J, with 11 bases between.

This clonotype was seen repeatedly, ten times or more. The CDR3 here is CATSDQREGGINQPQHF. CDR3 sequence (DNA): TGTGCCACCAGTGATCAACGGGAAGGGGGGATCAATCAGCCCCAGCATTTT. The chain carries TRBV24-1 and TRBJ1-5; tentatively, D is TRBD1 (6 bases). Germline CDR1 and CDR2: KGHDR and SFDVKD. V was clipped by 3 bases and J by 3 bases, with 17 bases between them. The CDR3 extends over 17 amino acids.